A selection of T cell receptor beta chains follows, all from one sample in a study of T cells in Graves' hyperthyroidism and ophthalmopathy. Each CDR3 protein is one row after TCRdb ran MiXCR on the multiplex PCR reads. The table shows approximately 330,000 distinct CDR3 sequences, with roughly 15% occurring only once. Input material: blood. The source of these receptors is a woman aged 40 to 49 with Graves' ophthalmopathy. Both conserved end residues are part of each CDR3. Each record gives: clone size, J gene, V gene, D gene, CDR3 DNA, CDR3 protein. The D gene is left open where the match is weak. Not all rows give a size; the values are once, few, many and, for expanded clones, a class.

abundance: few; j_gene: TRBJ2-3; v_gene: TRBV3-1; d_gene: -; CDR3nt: TGTGCCAGCACGCCAACAACGGGGGCTAGCACAGATACGCAGTATTTT; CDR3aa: CASTPTTGASTDTQYF
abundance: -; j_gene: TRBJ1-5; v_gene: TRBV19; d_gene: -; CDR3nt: TGTGCCAGTAGTTGGCCAGGAGGCAATCAGCCCCGGCATTTT; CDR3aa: CASSWPGGNQPRHF
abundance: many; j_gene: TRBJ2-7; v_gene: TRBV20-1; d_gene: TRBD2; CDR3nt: TGCAGTGCTAGAGATCCTGGGCTAGCGGTATCCTACGAGCAGTACTTC; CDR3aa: CSARDPGLAVSYEQYF
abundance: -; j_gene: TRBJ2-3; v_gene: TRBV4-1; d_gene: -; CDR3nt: TGCGCCAGCAAGGGCCGGGGCACAGATACGCAGTATTTT; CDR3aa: CASKGRGTDTQYF
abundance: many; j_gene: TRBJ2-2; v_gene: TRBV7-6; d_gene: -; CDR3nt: TGTGCCAGCAGCTTGGAGGGGTTCGGGGAGCTGTTTTTT; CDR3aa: CASSLEGFGELFF
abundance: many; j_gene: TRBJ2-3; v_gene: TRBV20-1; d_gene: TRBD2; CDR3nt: TGCAGTGTTTCACCGGGACTAGCGGCTAGCACAGATACGCAGTATTTT; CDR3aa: CSVSPGLAASTDTQYF
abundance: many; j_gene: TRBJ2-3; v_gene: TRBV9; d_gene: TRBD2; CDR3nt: TGTGCCAGCAGCGTAGCTGGCCAGCGGGAGTATCCAGATACGCAGTATTTT; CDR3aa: CASSVAGQREYPDTQYF
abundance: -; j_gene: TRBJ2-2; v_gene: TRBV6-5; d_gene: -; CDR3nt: TGTGCCAGCAGTTATAGCCAAGCCACCGGGGAGCTGTTTTTT; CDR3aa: CASSYSQATGELFF
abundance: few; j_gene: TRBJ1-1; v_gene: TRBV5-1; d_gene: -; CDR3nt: TGCGCCAGCAGCTTGAAAGTGGGTGAAGCTTTCTTT; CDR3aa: CASSLKVGEAFF
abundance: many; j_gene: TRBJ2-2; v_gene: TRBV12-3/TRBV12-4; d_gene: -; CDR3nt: TGTGCCAGCAGTTCAGCGGACGCCCCGAACACCGGGGAGCTGTTTTTT; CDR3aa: CASSSADAPNTGELFF
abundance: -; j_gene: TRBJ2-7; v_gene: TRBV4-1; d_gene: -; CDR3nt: TGCGCCAGCAGCCATTTTACCGGGGACTACGAGCAGTACTTC; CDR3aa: CASSHFTGDYEQYF
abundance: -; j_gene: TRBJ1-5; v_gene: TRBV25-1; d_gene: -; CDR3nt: TGTGCCAGCATATGGGAGGGGGGCAATCAGCCCCAGCATTTT; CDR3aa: CASIWEGGNQPQHF
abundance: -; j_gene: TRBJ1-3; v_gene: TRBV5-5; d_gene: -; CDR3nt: TGTGCCAGCAGCGGGGGGGGAAATGGAAACACCATATATTTT; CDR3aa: CASSGGGNGNTIYF
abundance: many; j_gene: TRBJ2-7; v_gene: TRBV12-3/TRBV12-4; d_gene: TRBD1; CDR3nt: TGTGCCAGCAGTTTAAGGGGACAGGGACTACGGGAGCAGTACTTC; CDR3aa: CASSLRGQGLREQYF
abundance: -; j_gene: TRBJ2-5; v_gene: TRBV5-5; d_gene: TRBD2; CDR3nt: TGTGCCAGCAGCCTAAGGGCGGGAGGTGAGACCCAGTACTTC; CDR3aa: CASSLRAGGETQYF
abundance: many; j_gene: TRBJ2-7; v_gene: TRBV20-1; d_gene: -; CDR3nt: TGCAGTGCTAACGGTATCCGCTACGAGCAGTACTTC; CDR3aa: CSANGIRYEQYF
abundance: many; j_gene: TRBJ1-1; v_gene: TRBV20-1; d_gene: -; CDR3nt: TGCAGTGCTAGAGATTTCCTGCTCTCCGACGCGAACACTGAAGCTTTCTTT; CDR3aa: CSARDFLLSDANTEAFF
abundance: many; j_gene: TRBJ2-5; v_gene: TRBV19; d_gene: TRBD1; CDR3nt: TGTGCCAGTAGGAGGACAGGGGGCGAGACCCAGTACTTC; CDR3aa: CASRRTGGETQYF
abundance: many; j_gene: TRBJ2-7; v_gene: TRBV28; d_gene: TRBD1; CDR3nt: TGTGCCAGCAGTTCCCGGACAGGCCCAAGGAACGAGCAGTACTTC; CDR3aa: CASSSRTGPRNEQYF
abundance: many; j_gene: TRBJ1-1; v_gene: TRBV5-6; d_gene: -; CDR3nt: TGTGCCAGCAGCTTAGCCGTGAGGACTGAAGCTTTCTTT; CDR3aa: CASSLAVRTEAFF
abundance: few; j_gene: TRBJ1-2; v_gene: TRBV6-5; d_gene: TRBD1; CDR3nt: TGTGCCAGCAGTTACTCCACAGGGGCATTAGGCAATGGCTACACCTTC; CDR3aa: CASSYSTGALGNGYTF
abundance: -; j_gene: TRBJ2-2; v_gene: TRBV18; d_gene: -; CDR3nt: TGTGCCAGCTCACCGTTTGGAAGCGGAGAGCTGTTTTTT; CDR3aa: CASSPFGSGELFF
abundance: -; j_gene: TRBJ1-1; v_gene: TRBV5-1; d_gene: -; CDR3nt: TGCGCCAGCACCCGAGATGGGGCCCTGGGCACTGAAGCTTTCTTT; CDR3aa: CASTRDGALGTEAFF
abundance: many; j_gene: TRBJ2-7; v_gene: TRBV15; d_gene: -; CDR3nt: TGTGCCACCAGCAGAGACGTGGGGGCATACGAGCAGTACTTC; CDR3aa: CATSRDVGAYEQYF
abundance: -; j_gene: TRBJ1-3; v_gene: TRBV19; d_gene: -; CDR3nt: TGTGCCAGTAGTATTTTTTTTGGAGCTGGAAACACCATATATTTT; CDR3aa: CASSIFFGAGNTIYF
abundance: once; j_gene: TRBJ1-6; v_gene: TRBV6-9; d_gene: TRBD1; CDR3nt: TGTGCCAGCAGTTCTCGGGACAGGCGAAATTCACCCCTCCACTTT; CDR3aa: CASSSRDRRNSPLHF
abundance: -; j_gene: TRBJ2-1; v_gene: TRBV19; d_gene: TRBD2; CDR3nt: TGTGCCAGTAGTATGGGACTAGCGGGCAATGAGCAGTTCTTC; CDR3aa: CASSMGLAGNEQFF
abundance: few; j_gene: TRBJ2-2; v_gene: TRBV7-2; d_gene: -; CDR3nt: TGTGCCAGCAGCTCACAGAAGGGCACCGGGGAGCTGTTTTTT; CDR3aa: CASSSQKGTGELFF
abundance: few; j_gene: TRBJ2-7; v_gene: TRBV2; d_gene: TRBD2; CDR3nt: TGTGCCAGCAGTGTAGCGGGAGTTTTGTACGAGCAGTACTTC; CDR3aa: CASSVAGVLYEQYF
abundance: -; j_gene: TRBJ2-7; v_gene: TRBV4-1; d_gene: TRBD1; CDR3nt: TGCGCCGGCAGCGCGACCGGGACAGGGAAGGTTTCAGGTACCTACGAGCAGTACTTC; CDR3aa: CAGSATGTGKVSGTYEQYF
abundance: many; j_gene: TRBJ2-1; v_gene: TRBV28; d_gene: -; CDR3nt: TGTGCCAGCAGTTTCCTTGCTCCCTACAATGAGCAGTTCTTC; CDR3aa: CASSFLAPYNEQFF
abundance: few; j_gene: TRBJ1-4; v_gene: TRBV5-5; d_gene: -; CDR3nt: TGTGCCAGCAGCTTTAAACCGGCAACTAATGAAAAACTGTTTTTT; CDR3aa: CASSFKPATNEKLFF
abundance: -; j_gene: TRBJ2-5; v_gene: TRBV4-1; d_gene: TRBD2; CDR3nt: TGCGCCAGCAGCCAAGATCTGGGACTAGTGGCCGAGACCCAGTACTTC; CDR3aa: CASSQDLGLVAETQYF
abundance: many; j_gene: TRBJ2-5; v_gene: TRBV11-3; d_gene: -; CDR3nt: TGTGCCAGCAGTGATACGGGGATTAAAGAGACCCAGTACTTC; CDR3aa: CASSDTGIKETQYF
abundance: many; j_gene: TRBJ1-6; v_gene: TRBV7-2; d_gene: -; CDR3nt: TGTGCCAGCAGCTTCCGACAGATCTCCAATAATTCACCCCTCCACTTT; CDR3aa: CASSFRQISNNSPLHF